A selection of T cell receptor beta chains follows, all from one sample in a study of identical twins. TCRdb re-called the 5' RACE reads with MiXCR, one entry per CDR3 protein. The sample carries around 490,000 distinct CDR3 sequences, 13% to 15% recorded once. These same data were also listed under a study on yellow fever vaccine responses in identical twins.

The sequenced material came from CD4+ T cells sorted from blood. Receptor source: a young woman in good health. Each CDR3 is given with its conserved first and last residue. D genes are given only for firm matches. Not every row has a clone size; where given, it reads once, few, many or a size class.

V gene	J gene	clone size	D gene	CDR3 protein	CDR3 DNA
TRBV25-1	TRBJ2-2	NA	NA	CASSERANTGELFF	TGTGCCAGCAGTGAAAGGGCGAACACCGGGGAGCTGTTTTTT
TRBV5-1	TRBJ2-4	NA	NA	CASSLSEVKNIQYF	TGCGCCAGCAGCTTGTCAGAGGTCAAAAACATTCAGTACTTC
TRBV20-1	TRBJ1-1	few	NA	CSARGRGSGGTEAFF	TGCAGTGCTCGGGGAAGAGGTAGCGGGGGCACTGAAGCTTTCTTT
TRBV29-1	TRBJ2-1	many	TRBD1	CSVATGGGRNEQFF	TGCAGCGTAGCGACAGGGGGCGGTCGGAATGAGCAGTTCTTC
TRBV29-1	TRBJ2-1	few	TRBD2	CSALTSGGNNEQFF	TGCAGCGCCTTGACTAGCGGGGGAAACAATGAGCAGTTCTTC
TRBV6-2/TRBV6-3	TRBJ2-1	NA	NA	CASFSFDYNEQFF	TGTGCCAGCTTCTCATTCGATTACAATGAGCAGTTCTTC
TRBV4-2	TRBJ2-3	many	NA	CASSQDHGAVTQYF	TGTGCCAGCAGCCAAGATCACGGGGCGGTTACGCAGTATTTT
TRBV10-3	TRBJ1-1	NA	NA	CAIWEGGGRNTEAFF	TGTGCCATCTGGGAGGGCGGGGGGCGGAACACTGAAGCTTTCTTT
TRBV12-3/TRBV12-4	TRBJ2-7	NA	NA	CASSVAQGLVHEQYF	TGTGCCAGCAGTGTAGCCCAGGGTCTCGTCCACGAGCAGTACTTC
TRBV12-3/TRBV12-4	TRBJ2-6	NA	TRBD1	CASSLGQGATGANVLTF	TGTGCCAGCAGTTTAGGACAGGGGGCGACAGGGGCCAACGTCCTGACTTTC
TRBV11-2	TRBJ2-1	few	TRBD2	CASRGWGTKAHNEQFF	TGTGCCAGCAGGGGGTGGGGGACTAAGGCACACAATGAGCAGTTCTTC
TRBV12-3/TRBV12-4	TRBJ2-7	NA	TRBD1	CAASQGATYEQYF	TGTGCCGCCAGCCAGGGGGCAACCTACGAGCAGTACTTC
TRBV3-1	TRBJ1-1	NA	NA	CASSRLQEGAFF	TGTGCCAGCAGCCGATTACAGGAGGGAGCTTTCTTT
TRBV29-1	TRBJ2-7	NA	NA	CSVESSIDYEQYF	TGCAGCGTTGAGTCTAGCATAGACTACGAGCAGTACTTC
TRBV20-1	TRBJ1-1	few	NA	CSANNYRVMNTEAFF	TGCAGTGCTAACAACTATAGAGTAATGAACACTGAAGCTTTCTTT
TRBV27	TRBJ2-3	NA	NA	CASSFLNTDTQYF	TGTGCCAGCAGTTTCTTGAACACAGATACGCAGTATTTT
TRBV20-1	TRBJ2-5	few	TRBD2	CSARWLAVQETQYF	TGCAGTGCTAGGTGGCTAGCGGTCCAAGAGACCCAGTACTTC
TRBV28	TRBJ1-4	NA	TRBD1	CASRDRASTNEKLFF	TGTGCCAGCCGGGACAGGGCTTCAACTAATGAAAAACTGTTTTTT
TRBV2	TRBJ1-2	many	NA	CASSPVAGGYTF	TGTGCCAGCAGTCCTGTGGCAGGCGGCTACACCTTC
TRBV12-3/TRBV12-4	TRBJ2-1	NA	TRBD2	CASSLAGGRGEQFF	TGTGCCAGCAGTTTAGCGGGAGGGCGGGGTGAGCAGTTCTTC
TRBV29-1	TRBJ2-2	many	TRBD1	CSVRDSASGELFF	TGCAGCGTCCGGGACAGCGCAAGTGGGGAGCTGTTTTTT
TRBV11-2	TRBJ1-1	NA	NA	CASSTTGRTEAFF	TGTGCCAGCAGCACCACAGGGAGGACTGAAGCTTTCTTT